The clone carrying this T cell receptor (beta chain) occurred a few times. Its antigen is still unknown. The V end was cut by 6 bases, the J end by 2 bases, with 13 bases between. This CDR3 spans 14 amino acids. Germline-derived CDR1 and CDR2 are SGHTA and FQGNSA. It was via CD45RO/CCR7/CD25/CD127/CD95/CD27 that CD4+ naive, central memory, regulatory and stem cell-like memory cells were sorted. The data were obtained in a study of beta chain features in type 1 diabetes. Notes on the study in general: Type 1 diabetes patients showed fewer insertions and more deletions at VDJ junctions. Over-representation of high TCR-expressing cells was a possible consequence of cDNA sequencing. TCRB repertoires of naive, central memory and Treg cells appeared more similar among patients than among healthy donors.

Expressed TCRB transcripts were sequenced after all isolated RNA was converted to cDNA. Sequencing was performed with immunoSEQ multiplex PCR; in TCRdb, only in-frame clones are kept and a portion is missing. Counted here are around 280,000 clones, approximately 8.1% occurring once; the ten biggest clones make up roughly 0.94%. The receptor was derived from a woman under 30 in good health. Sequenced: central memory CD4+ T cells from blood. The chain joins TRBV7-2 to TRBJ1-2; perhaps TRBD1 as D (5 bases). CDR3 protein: CASRIPGGNYGYTF. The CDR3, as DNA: TGTGCCAGCAGAATCCCGGGGGGGAACTATGGCTACACCTTC. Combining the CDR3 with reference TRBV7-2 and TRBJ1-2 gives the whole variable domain GAGVSQSPSNKVTEKGKDVELRCDPISGHTALYWYRQSLGQGLEFLIYFQGNSAPDKSGLPSDRFSAERTGGSVSTLTIQRTQQEDSAVYLCASRIPGGNYGYTFGSGTRLTVV.